This TCR beta chain was retrieved from a study of human T cells and chemical hapten exposure. TCRdb re-called the RACE reads through MiXCR, storing one row per CDR3 protein. Of 75,000 to 95,000 distinct CDR3 sequences listed, roughly 11% are singletons. This CDR3 contains 17 residues. Looked up from germline, CDR1 is DFQATT and CDR2 is SNEGSKA (reference sequence). Trimming took 3 bases from V and 0 from J; bases not matched to a gene: 8. The time point: patch test 2, 6 weeks after DPC sensitization. Documented treatment: therapeutic diphenylcyclopropenone sensitization with weekly scalp DPC. The chain joins TRBV20-1 to TRBJ2-1; the match to TRBD2 covers 10 bases. This specimen consisted of whole blood, obtained in connection with sensitization to the hapten diphenylcyclopropenone (DPC). The origin of this receptor is a man aged 35 to 55 with alopecia areata. Some clones in this sample may be carry-over from other donors' samples. CDR3 DNA sequence: TGCAGTGCTAGTAGGTGGGGGACTAGCGCCTCCTACAATGAGCAGTTCTTC. It encodes CSASRWGTSASYNEQFF.